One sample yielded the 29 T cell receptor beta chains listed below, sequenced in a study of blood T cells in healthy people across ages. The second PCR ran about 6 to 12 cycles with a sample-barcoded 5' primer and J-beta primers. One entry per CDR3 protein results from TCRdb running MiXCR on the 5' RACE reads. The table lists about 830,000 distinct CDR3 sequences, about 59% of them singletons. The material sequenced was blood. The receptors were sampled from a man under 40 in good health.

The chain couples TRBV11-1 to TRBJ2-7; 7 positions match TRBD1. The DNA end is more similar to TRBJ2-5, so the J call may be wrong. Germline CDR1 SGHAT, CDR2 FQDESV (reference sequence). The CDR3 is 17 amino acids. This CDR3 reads CASSPLPNRGPQETQYF. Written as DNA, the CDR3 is TGTGCCAGCAGCCCCTTACCAAACAGGGGTCCACAAGAGACCCAGTACTTC.

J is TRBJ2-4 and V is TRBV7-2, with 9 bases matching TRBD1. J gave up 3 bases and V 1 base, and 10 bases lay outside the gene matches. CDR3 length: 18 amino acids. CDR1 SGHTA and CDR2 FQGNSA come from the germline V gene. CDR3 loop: CASSLVGEGQGGKNIQYF. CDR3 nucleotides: TGTGCCAGCAGCTTAGTTGGGGAGGGACAGGGAGGCAAAAACATTCAGTACTTC.

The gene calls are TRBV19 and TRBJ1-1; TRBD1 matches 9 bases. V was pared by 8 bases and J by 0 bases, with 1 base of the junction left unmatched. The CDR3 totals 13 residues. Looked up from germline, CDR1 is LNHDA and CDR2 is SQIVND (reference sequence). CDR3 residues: CASRDRVNTEAFF. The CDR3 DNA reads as TGTGCCAGTCGGGACAGGGTGAACACTGAAGCTTTCTTT.

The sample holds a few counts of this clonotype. Written as DNA, the CDR3 is TGTGCCAGCAGCTTAACGTTACCGGGTTCGGGCGGGGCCAACGTCCTGACTTTC. Protein sequence: CASSLTLPGSGGANVLTF. This chain links TRBV7-3 with TRBJ2-6; unclear D gene. The ends were cut back, 0 bases at V and 4 bases at J, with 16 bases in the middle. The CDR3 loop spans 18 amino acids. Germline V gene data show CDR1 as SGHTA and CDR2 as FQGTGA.

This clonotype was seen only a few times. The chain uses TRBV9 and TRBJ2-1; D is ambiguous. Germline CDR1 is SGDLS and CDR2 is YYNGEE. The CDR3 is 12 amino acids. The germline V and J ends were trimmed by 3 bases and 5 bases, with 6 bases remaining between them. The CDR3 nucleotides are TGTGCCAGCAGCGGAAGTAACAATGAGCAGTTCTTC. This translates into CASSGSNNEQFF. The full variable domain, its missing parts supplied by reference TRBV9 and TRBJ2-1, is DSGVTQTPKHLITATGQRVTLRCSPRSGDLSVYWYQQSLDQGLQFLIQYYNGEERAKGNILERFSAQQFPDLHSELNLSSLELGDSALYFCASSGSNNEQFFGPGTRLTVL.

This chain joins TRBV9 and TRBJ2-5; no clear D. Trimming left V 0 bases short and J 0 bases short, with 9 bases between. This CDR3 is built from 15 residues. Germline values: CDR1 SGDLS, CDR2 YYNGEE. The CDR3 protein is CASSVATVNQETQYF. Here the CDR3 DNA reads TGTGCCAGCAGCGTAGCGACGGTCAACCAAGAGACCCAGTACTTC.

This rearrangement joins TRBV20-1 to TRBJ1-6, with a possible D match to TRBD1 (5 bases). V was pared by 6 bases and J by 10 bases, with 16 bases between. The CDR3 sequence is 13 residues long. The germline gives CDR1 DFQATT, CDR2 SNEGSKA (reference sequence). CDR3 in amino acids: CSAWGSIGSPLHF. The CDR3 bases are TGCAGTGCCTGGGGGAGTATAGGCTCACCCCTCCACTTT.

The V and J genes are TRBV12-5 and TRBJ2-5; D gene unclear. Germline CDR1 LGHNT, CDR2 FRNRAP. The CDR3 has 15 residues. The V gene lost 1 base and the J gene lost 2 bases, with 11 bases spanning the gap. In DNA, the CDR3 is TGTGCTAGTGGTTTGGGAAACGGACCTCAAGAGACCCAGTACTTC. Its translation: CASGLGNGPQETQYF.

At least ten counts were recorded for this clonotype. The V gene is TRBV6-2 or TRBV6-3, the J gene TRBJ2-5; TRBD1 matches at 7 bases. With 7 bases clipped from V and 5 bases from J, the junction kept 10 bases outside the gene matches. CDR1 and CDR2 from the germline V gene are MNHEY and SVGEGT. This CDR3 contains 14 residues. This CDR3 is CASTQRRGGETQYF. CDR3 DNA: TGTGCCAGCACCCAACGGCGAGGGGGCGAGACCCAGTACTTC.

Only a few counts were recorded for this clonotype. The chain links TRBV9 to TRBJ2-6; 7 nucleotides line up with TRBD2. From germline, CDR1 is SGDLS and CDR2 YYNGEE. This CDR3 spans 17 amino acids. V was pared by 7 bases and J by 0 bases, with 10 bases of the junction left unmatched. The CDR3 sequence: CASSRGERSSGANVLTF. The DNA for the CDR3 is TGTGCCAGCTCCCGGGGGGAGCGAAGCTCTGGGGCCAACGTCCTGACTTTC.

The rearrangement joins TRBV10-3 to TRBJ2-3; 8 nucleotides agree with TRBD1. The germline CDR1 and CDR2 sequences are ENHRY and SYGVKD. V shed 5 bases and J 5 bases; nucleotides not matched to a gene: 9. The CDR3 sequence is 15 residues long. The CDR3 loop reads CAISRADTGGDTQYF. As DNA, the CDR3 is TGTGCCATCAGTCGTGCCGATACAGGGGGAGATACGCAGTATTTT.

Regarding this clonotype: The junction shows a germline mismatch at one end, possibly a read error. CDR3 bases: TGTGCCAGCAGCCACGCGGGGGGCAACCAAGAGACCCAGTACTTC. Translation: CASSHAGGNQETQYF. This sequence joins TRBV5-1 and TRBJ2-5, with TRBD2 identical over 8 bases. The CDR3 length is 15 residues. Germline V gene sequence: CDR1 SGHRS, CDR2 YFSETQ.

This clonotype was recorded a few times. For the CDR3, the DNA is TGTGCCATCAGTGAACTAGCGGGGAACATTCAGTACTTC. This encodes CAISELAGNIQYF. The V gene is TRBV10-3, the J gene TRBJ2-4; 10 bases fit TRBD2. This CDR3 is 13 amino acids long. Germline V gene sequence: CDR1 ENHRY, CDR2 SYGVKD. Trimming at V came to 3 bases and at J to 7 bases, leaving 0 bases not matched to a gene.

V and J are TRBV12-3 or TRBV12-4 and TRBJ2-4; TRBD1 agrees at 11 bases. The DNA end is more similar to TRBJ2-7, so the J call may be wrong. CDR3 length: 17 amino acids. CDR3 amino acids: CASSTSALGQGAYEQYF. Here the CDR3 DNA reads TGTGCCAGCAGTACCTCAGCGCTGGGACAGGGGGCCTACGAGCAGTACTTC.

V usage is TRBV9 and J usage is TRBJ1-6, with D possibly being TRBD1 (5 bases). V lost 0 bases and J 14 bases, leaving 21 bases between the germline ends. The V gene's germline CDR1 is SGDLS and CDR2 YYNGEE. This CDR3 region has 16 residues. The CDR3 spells CASSVAPTGGILALHF. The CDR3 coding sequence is TGTGCCAGCAGCGTAGCTCCGACTGGGGGGATATTGGCCCTCCACTTT.

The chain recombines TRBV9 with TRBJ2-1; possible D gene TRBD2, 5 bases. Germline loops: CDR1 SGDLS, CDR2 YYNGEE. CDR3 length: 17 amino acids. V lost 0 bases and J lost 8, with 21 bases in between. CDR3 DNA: TGTGCCAGCAGCGTAGGTAGAGGCGGGTGGTTGAGCGATGAGCAGTTCTTC. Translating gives CASSVGRGGWLSDEQFF.

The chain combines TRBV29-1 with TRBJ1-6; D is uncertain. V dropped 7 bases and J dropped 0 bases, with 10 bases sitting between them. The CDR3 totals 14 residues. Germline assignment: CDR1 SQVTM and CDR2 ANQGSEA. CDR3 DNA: TGCAGCGGTTCAACAAGCTCCTATAATTCACCCCTCCACTTT. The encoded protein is CSGSTSSYNSPLHF.

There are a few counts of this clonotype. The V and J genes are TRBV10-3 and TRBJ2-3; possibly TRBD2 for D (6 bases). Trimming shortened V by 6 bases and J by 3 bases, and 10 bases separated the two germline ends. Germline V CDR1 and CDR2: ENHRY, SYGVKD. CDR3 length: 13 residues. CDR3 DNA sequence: TGTGCCATCAGGACTGGGGGGACAGATACGCAGTATTTT. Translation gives CAIRTGGTDTQYF.

The CDR3 sequence: CATSLPTVGGWDEQFF. CDR3 DNA sequence: TGTGCCACCAGCTTACCGACCGTGGGGGGATGGGATGAGCAGTTCTTC. The chain recombines TRBV15 with TRBJ2-1; a possible D gene is TRBD2 (6 bases). Germline loops: CDR1 LNHNV, CDR2 YYDKDF (reference sequence). There are 16 residues in the CDR3. V lost 5 bases to trimming and J lost 8 bases, with 22 bases between them.

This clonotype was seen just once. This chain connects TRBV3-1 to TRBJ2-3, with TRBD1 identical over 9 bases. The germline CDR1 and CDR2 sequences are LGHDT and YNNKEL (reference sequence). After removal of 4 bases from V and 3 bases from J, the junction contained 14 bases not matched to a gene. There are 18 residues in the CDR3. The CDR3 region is CASSPELVGTGFTDTQYF. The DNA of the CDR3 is TGTGCCAGCAGCCCGGAATTAGTTGGGACAGGGTTTACAGATACGCAGTATTTT.

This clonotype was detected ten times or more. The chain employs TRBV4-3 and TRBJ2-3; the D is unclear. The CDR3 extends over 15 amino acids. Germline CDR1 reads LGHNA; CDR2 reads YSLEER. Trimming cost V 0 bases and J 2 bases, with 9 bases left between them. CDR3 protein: CASSQDWATTDTQYF. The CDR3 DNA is TGCGCCAGCAGCCAAGATTGGGCCACCACAGATACGCAGTATTTT.

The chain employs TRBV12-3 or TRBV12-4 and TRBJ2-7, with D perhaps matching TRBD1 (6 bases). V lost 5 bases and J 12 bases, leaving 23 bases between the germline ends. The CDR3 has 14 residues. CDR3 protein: CASSPDPPGETLYF. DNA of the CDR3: TGTGCCAGCAGTCCGGACCCACCAGGGGAGACCCTGTACTTC.

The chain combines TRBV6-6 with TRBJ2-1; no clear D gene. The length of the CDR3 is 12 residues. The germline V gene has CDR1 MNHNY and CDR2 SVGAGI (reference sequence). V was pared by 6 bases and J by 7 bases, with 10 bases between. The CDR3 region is CASSHIVNEQFF. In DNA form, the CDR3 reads TGTGCCAGCAGCCATATAGTGAATGAGCAGTTCTTC.

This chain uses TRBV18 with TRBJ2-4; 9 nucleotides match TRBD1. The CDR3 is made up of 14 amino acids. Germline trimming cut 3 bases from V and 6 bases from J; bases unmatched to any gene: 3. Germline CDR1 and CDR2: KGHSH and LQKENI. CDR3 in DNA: TGTGCCAGCTCACCTCGGGGACAGGGAAACATTCAGTACTTC. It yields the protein CASSPRGQGNIQYF.

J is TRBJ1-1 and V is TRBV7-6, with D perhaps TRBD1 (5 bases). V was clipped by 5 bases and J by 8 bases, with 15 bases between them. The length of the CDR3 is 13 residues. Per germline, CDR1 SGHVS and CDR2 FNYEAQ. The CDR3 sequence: CASSQPQRGEAFF. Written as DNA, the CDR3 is TGTGCCAGCAGCCAGCCTCAGCGGGGGGAAGCTTTCTTT.

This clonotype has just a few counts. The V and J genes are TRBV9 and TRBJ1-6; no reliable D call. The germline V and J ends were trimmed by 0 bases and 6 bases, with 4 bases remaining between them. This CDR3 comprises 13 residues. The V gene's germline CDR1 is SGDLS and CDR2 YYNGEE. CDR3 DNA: TGTGCCAGCAGCGTAGGGGTTAATTCACCCCTCCACTTT. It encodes CASSVGVNSPLHF.

CDR3 in amino acids: CASSIGLAGFTDTQYF. In nucleotides, the CDR3 is TGCGCCAGCAGTATCGGACTAGCGGGGTTCACAGATACGCAGTATTTT. The chain combines TRBV5-1 with TRBJ2-3, with 12 bases matching TRBD2. Looked up from germline, CDR1 is SGHRS and CDR2 is YFSETQ. This CDR3 has 16 amino acids. The trim removed 5 bases at V and 2 bases at J, leaving 6 bases unmatched.

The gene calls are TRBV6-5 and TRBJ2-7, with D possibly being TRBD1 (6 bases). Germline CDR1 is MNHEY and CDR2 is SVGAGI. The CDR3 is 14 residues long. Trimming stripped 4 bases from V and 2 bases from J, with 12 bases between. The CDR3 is CASSFDRSTYEQYF. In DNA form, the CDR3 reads TGTGCCAGCAGTTTCGACAGGAGTACCTACGAGCAGTACTTC.

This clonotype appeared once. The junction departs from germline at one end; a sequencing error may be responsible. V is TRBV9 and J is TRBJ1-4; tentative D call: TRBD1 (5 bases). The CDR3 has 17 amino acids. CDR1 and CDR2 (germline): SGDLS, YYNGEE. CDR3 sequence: CASSVGFNGGTIEKLFF. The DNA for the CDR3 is TGTGCCAGCAGCGTAGGGTTCAACGGGGGTACTATTGAAAAACTGTTTTTT.